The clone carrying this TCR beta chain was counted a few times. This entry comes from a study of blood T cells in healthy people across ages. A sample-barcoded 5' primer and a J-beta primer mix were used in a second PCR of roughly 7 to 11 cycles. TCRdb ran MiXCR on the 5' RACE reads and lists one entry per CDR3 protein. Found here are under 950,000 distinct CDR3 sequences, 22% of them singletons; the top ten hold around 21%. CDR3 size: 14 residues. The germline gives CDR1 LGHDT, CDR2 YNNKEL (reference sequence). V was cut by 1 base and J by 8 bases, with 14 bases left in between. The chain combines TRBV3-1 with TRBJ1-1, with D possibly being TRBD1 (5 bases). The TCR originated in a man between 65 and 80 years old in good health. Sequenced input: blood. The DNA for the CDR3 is TGTGCCAGCAGCCAAGGTTGGGGGAGCCGGGAAGCTTTCTTT. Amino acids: CASSQGWGSREAFF.